Listed below are T cell receptor beta chains from one sample, sequenced in a study of cytomegalovirus exposure and HLA in healthy donors. Profiling relied on immunoSEQ multiplex PCR, and the TCRdb table lists in-frame clones only, not all of them. The repertoire has around 54,000 clones, approximately 89% of them found once; the top ten carry roughly 8.4%. Sequenced input: PBMCs. Receptors originate from a woman under 30 in good health and CMV-seropositive. CDR3s include the opening cysteine and the closing phenylalanine or tryptophan. The order of the fields is V gene, clone size, J gene, D gene, CDR3 protein, CDR3 DNA. The D gene is left open where the match is weak. The listing skips clone size in some rows; elsewhere it reads once, few, many or a size class.

v_gene: TRBV21-1
abundance: -
j_gene: TRBJ1-6
d_gene: -
CDR3aa: CASSNRDRGPFLSPLHF
CDR3nt: TGTGCCAGCAGCAACCGGGACAGGGGGCCATTTCTTTCACCCCTCCACTTT

v_gene: TRBV19
abundance: -
j_gene: TRBJ1-5
d_gene: -
CDR3aa: CAAQNMAGGNQPQHF
CDR3nt: TGTGCCGCTCAGAACATGGCAGGGGGCAATCAGCCCCAGCATTTT

v_gene: TRBV6-1
abundance: -
j_gene: TRBJ1-4
d_gene: TRBD1
CDR3aa: CASSDIGTGRNEKLFF
CDR3nt: TGTGCCAGCAGTGATATCGGGACAGGGCGGAATGAAAAACTGTTTTTT

v_gene: TRBV7-6
abundance: few
j_gene: TRBJ1-5
d_gene: -
CDR3aa: CASSAYGQGLNQPQHF
CDR3nt: TGTGCCAGCAGTGCGTATGGGCAGGGCCTCAATCAGCCCCAGCATTTT

v_gene: TRBV10-1
abundance: -
j_gene: TRBJ1-3
d_gene: -
CDR3aa: CASSDSRNRGTIYF
CDR3nt: TGCGCCAGCAGTGATTCCAGGAATCGGGGCACCATATATTTT

v_gene: TRBV28
abundance: once
j_gene: TRBJ1-2
d_gene: TRBD1
CDR3aa: CASSQGQGRGYTF
CDR3nt: TGTGCCAGCAGCCAGGGACAGGGACGAGGCTACACCTTC

v_gene: TRBV30
abundance: -
j_gene: TRBJ2-7
d_gene: -
CDR3aa: CAWSVSHASYEQYF
CDR3nt: TGTGCCTGGAGTGTAAGCCATGCAAGCTACGAGCAGTACTTC

v_gene: TRBV6-4
abundance: -
j_gene: TRBJ2-1
d_gene: TRBD1
CDR3aa: CASSDLSGQGPNEQFF
CDR3nt: TGTGCCAGCAGTGACTTATCGGGACAGGGGCCCAATGAGCAGTTCTTC

v_gene: TRBV28
abundance: -
j_gene: TRBJ2-2
d_gene: TRBD1
CDR3aa: CASSRTGITGELFF
CDR3nt: TGTGCCAGCAGCAGGACAGGGATCACCGGGGAGCTGTTTTTT

v_gene: TRBV7-9
abundance: -
j_gene: TRBJ1-2
d_gene: TRBD1
CDR3aa: CASRRDRGDPGYTF
CDR3nt: TGTGCCAGCAGGCGGGACAGGGGGGATCCTGGCTACACCTTC

v_gene: TRBV4-1
abundance: -
j_gene: TRBJ2-7
d_gene: TRBD1
CDR3aa: CASSQRQGYEQYF
CDR3nt: TGCGCCAGCAGCCAAAGACAGGGTTACGAGCAGTACTTC